The TCR beta chain under discussion was sequenced for a study of beta chain features in type 1 diabetes. There are a few counts of this clone. The antigen remains undetermined. Germline-derived CDR1 and CDR2 are SGDLS and YYNGEE. V shed 4 bases, J shed 2 bases, and the junction held 8 bases outside the gene matches. The CDR3 consists of 17 residues. General study findings and limits: Shortening of TCRB CDR3s, moderate but significant, appeared in all four CD4+ subsets of Type 1 diabetes patients.

Sorting with CD45RO/CCR7/CD25/CD127/CD95/CD27 yielded naive, central memory, regulatory and stem-like memory CD4+ cells. Sequenced material consisted of expressed TCRB transcripts (all of the isolated RNA was reverse transcribed). Samples of naive, central memory and regulatory T cells yielded a mean of approximately 3.7 million reads. Assay used: immunoSEQ multiplex PCR; TCRdb lists only in-frame clones, some missing. The sample carries 150,000 or so clones, roughly 9% recorded once. The genes are TRBV9 and TRBJ2-6; 8 nucleotides align to TRBD1. Sequencing input: central memory CD4+ T cells from blood. This TCR was sampled from a woman aged 18-35 years in good health. This CDR3 reads CASSKTSGGAGANVLTF. The CDR3 DNA sequence: TGTGCCAGCAGCAAAACCTCAGGGGGCGCTGGGGCCAACGTCCTGACTTTC.